This TCR beta chain was profiled in a study of post-analysis software for immune sequencing data. The study's findings and limits: Versus controls, multiple sclerosis patients showed significantly lower diversity (normalized Chao1). The study found TRBV5-6, TRBV5-1 and TRBV20-1 among five TRBV segments more frequent in patients than controls. Batch-matched samples strongly co-clustered by F measure.

Germline loops: CDR1 SGHTA, CDR2 FQGNSA. The V gene lost 0 bases and the J gene lost 3 bases, with 9 bases spanning the gap. This CDR3 is 14 amino acids long. Researchers reported that TCR beta cDNA libraries carried unique molecular identifiers. Input of roughly 0.95 to 10 million T cells yielded around 460,000 cDNA molecules. TCRdb itself ran the PCR reads through MiXCR, one entry per CDR3 protein. Of 750,000 to 950,000 distinct CDR3 sequences detected, about 53% appear once; the ten largest clones hold approximately 4.2%. For this clonotype: Its antigen is not known.

The TCR was taken from a girl aged 10 to 17 with multiple sclerosis. This rearrangement joins TRBV7-2 to TRBJ2-7, with a possible D match to TRBD1 (5 bases). Sequencing was performed on blood. In DNA, the CDR3 is TGTGCCAGCAGCTTAGCACCAACAGGCTACGAGCAGTACTTC. The encoded protein is CASSLAPTGYEQYF.